These 12 T cell receptor beta chains were all obtained from the same sample, sequenced in a study of blood T cell repertoires in COVID-19. TCRdb's copy holds only in-frame clones and misses some; the assay was immunoSEQ multiplex PCR. Among about 200,000 clones listed, roughly 80% were seen once. The sample taken for sequencing was peripheral blood. These receptors were collected from a man in his sixties with acute or convalescent COVID-19.

The V call is TRBV6-2 or TRBV6-3, the J call TRBJ2-7; TRBD2 matches 13 bases. Germline V gives CDR1 MNHEY, CDR2 SVGEGT. CDR3 size: 19 residues. With V trimmed by 4 bases and J by 7 bases, 19 bases remained unmatched. In nucleotides, the CDR3 is TGTGCCAGCAGTTCCCCTTTCGTGACTAGCGGGGGGACCTTTCCGGAGCAGTACTTC. Amino acid sequence: CASSSPFVTSGGTFPEQYF.

The chain couples TRBV7-8 to TRBJ2-1, with TRBD2 matching 10 bases. The CDR3 spans 16 residues. Germline CDR1 SGHVS, CDR2 FQNEAQ. V was pared by 5 bases and J by 8 bases, with 12 bases of the junction left unmatched. In nucleotides, the CDR3 is TGTGCCAGCAGCCTAGACCCTAGCGGGGGTACGTATGAGCAGTTCTTC. Translated, it gives CASSLDPSGGTYEQFF.

The chain links TRBV7-3 to TRBJ2-1, with 8 bases identical to TRBD2. The CDR3 totals 14 residues. Trimming took 5 bases from V and 10 from J; bases not matched to a gene: 10. The germline CDR1 and CDR2 sequences are SGHTA and FQGTGA. In DNA form, the CDR3 reads TGTGCCAGCAGCCGGGACCCCCGGGGGGGGGAGCAGTTCTTC. Its protein is CASSRDPRGGEQFF.

The chain uses TRBV5-1 and TRBJ1-1, with a tentative D call TRBD1 (5 bases). The CDR3 runs 13 residues. CDR1 and CDR2 (germline): SGHRS, YFSETQ. The ends were cut back, 5 bases at V and 0 bases at J, with 8 bases in the middle. CDR3 protein: CASSKGMNTEAFF. CDR3 coding DNA: TGCGCCAGCAGTAAGGGGATGAACACTGAAGCTTTCTTT.

The rearrangement joins TRBV20-1 to TRBJ2-7; D gene unclear. The CDR3 loop spans 13 amino acids. Looked up from germline, CDR1 is DFQATT and CDR2 is SNEGSKA (reference sequence). V was cut by 3 bases and J by 1 base, with 10 bases left in between. CDR3 DNA sequence: TGCAGTGCTAGTCGCGCCCGTTCCTACGAGCAGTACTTC. As protein: CSASRARSYEQYF.

The chain has TRBV19 and TRBJ2-7, with 7 bases fitting TRBD2. Germline-derived CDR1 and CDR2 are LNHDA and SQIVND (reference sequence). V lost 5 bases to trimming and J lost 7 bases; unmatched junction nucleotides: 5. The CDR3 is 12 residues long. The CDR3 reads CASSPFGREQYF. As DNA, the CDR3 is TGTGCCAGTAGTCCCTTCGGGAGGGAGCAGTACTTC.

The CDR3 sequence: CASSLDTNEQFF. DNA of the CDR3: TGTGCCAGCTCACTTGACACGAATGAGCAGTTCTTC. The genes are TRBV18 and TRBJ2-1, with D unclear. The CDR3 extends over 12 amino acids. CDR1 KGHSH and CDR2 LQKENI come from the germline V gene. V lost 4 bases and J 7 bases, leaving 8 bases between the germline ends.

The CDR3 DNA reads TGTGCCATCAGTGAGGGAACTAGCGCGTACACAGATACGCAGTATTTT. Translation: CAISEGTSAYTDTQYF. The chain combines TRBV10-3 with TRBJ2-3, with 7 bases that match TRBD2. Germline CDR1 and CDR2: ENHRY and SYGVKD. The V gene end was trimmed by 2 bases and the J gene end by 2 bases; junction bases not matched to a gene: 7. This CDR3 is 16 amino acids long.

The V gene is TRBV5-6, the J gene TRBJ1-1, with D possibly TRBD1 on 6 matching bases. Germline V CDR1 and CDR2: SGHDT, YYEEEE. Trimming took 5 bases from V and 1 from J, leaving 18 bases between them. CDR3 length: 16 amino acids. CDR3 nucleotides: TGTGCCAGCAGTTCTACAGGGTATGGTACGAACACTGAAGCTTTCTTT. Residues: CASSSTGYGTNTEAFF.

The chain combines TRBV11-2 with TRBJ2-7; TRBD2 might be the D (6 bases). V shed 5 bases and J shed 7 bases, with 15 bases lying between them. Per germline, CDR1 SGHAT and CDR2 FQNNGV. The CDR3 covers 13 residues. CDR3 sequence (DNA): TGTGCCAGCAGCACACCGCAGACTAGGGAGCAGTACTTC. This sequence encodes CASSTPQTREQYF.

V gene TRBV27 combines with J gene TRBJ2-3; TRBD1 matches at 10 bases. The V gene's germline CDR1 is MNHEY and CDR2 SMNVEV (reference sequence). This CDR3 is 14 amino acids long. V shed 5 bases, J shed 8 bases, and the junction held 7 bases outside the gene matches. CDR3 sequence reads: CASSIDRGRGTQYF. In DNA form, the CDR3 reads TGTGCCAGCAGTATAGACAGGGGGCGGGGTACGCAGTATTTT.

This clone was recorded a few times. The chain couples TRBV6-6 to TRBJ1-1; a weak D match, TRBD1 (6 bases). Looked up from germline, CDR1 is MNHNY and CDR2 is SVGAGI (reference sequence). V dropped 8 bases and J dropped 5 bases, with 15 bases sitting between them. The CDR3 totals 13 residues. DNA of the CDR3: TGTGCCAGCCGACGGGGGGCGGGAACTGAAGCTTTCTTT. It yields the protein CASRRGAGTEAFF.